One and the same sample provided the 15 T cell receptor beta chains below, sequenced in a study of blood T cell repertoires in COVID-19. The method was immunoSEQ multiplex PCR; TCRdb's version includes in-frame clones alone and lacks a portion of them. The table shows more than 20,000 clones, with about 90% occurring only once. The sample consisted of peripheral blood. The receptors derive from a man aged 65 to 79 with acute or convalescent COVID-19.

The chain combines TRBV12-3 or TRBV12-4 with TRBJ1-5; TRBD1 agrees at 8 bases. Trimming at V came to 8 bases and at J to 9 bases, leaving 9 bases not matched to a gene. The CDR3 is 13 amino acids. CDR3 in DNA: TGTGCCAGCCAGGACAGGGTTGTAGGGCCCCAGCATTTT. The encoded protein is CASQDRVVGPQHF.

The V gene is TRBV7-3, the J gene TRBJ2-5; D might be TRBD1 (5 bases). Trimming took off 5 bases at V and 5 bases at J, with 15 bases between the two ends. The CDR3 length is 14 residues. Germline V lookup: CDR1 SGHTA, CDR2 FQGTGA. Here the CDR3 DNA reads TGTGCCAGCAGCCAGGGTTCATTTGGGGAGACCCAGTACTTC. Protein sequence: CASSQGSFGETQYF.

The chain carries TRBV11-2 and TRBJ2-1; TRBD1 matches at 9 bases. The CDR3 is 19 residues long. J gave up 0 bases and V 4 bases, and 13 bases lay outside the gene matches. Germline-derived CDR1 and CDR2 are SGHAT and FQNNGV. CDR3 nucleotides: TGTGCCAGCAGCTCCCGGGACAGGGCTATCCCTGTCTCCTACAATGAGCAGTTCTTC. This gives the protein CASSSRDRAIPVSYNEQFF.

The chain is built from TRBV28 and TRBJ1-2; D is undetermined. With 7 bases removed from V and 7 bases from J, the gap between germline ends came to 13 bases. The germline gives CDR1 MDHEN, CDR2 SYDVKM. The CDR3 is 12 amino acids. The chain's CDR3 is CASTVDGAGYTF. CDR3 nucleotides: TGTGCCAGCACCGTGGATGGAGCTGGCTACACCTTC.

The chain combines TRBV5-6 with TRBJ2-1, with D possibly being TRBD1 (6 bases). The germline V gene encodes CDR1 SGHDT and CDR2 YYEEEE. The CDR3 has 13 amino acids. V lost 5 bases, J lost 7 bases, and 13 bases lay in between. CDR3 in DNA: TGTGCCAGCAGTCGGACAGTTAAAAATGAGCAGTTCTTC. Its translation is CASSRTVKNEQFF.

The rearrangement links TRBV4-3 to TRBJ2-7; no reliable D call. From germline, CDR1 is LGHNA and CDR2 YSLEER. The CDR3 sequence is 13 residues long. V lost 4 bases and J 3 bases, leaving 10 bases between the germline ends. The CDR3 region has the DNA TGCGCCAGCAGCCCGGGTCTTCACTACGAGCAGTACTTC. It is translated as CASSPGLHYEQYF.

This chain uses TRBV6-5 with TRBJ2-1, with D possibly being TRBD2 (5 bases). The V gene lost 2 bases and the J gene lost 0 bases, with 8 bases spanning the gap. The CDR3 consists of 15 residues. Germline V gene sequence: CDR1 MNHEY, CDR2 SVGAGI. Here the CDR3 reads CASSYGLASYNEQFF. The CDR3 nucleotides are TGTGCCAGCAGTTACGGTCTAGCCTCCTACAATGAGCAGTTCTTC.

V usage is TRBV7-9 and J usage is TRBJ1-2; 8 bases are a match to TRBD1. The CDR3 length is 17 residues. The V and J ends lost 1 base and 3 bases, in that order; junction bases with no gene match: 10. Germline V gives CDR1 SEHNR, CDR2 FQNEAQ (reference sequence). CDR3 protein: CASSLVTGAPGYYGYTF. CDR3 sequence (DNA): TGTGCCAGCAGCTTAGTGACAGGGGCCCCCGGTTACTATGGCTACACCTTC. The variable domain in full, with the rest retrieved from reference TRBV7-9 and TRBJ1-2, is DTGVSQNPRHKITKRGQNVTFRCDPISEHNRLYWYRQTLGQGPEFLTYFQNEAQLEKSRLLSDRFSAERPKGSFSTLEIQRTEQGDSAMYLCASSLVTGAPGYYGYTFGSGTRLTVV.

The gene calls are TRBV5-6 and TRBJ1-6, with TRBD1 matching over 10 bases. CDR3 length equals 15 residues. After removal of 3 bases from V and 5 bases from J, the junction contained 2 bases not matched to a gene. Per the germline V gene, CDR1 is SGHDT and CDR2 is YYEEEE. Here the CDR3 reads CASSWGTGDNSPLHF. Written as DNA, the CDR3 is TGTGCCAGCAGCTGGGGGACAGGGGATAATTCACCCCTCCACTTT.

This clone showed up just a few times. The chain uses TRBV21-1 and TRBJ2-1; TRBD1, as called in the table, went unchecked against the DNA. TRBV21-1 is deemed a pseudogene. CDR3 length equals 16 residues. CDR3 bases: TGTGCCAGCACTCTCTTTCAGGGGTCATCCTACAATGAGCAGTTCTTC. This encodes CASTLFQGSSYNEQFF.

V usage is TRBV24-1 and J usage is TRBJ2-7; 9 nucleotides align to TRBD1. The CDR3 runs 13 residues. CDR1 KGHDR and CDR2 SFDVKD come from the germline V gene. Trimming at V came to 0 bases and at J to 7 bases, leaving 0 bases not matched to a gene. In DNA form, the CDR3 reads TGTGCCACCAGTGATTTGGGGACAGGGGAGCAGTACTTC. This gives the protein CATSDLGTGEQYF.

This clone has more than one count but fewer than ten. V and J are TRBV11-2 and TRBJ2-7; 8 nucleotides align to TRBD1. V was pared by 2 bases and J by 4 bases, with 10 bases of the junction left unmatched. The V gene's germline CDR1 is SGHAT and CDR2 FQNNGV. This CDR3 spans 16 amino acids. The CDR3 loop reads CASSLRSARGRYEQYF. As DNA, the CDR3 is TGTGCCAGCAGCTTACGTTCGGCCAGGGGGCGGTACGAGCAGTACTTC.

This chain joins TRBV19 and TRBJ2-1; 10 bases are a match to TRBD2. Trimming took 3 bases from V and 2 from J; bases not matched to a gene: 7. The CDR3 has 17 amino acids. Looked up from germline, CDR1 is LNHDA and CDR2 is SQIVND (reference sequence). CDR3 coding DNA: TGTGCCAGTAGTATGGAAGCGGGAGGGTGGACCTACAATGAGCAGTTCTTC. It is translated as CASSMEAGGWTYNEQFF.

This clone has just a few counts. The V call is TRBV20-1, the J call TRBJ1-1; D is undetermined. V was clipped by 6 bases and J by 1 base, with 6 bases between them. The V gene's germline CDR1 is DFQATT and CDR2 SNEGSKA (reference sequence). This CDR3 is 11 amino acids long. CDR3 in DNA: TGCAGTGCCGCCGGGAACACTGAAGCTTTCTTT. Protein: CSAAGNTEAFF.

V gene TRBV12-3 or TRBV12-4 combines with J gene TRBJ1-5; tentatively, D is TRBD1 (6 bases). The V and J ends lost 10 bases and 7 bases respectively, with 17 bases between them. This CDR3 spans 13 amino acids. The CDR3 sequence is CATNYREGQPQHF. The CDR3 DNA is TGTGCCACGAATTACAGGGAAGGCCAGCCCCAGCATTTT.